Listed below are T cell receptor beta chains from one sample, sequenced in a study of T cell repertoires in cytomegalovirus infection. TCRdb called the reads again in MiXCR, with one record for every CDR3 protein. The sample yields about a million distinct CDR3 sequences, 30% to 40% seen once. Their antigens remain unidentified. The material sequenced was cultured CD8+ T cells from PBMCs, taken from culture after CMV antigen stimulation. The source is a human donor in good health (CMV status not recorded). Some clones in this sample may be carry-over from other donors' samples. The conserved cysteine and the conserved F or W are not part of the CDR3 here. A D gene is named only where the DNA matches it firmly.

>.|TRBV27|TRBJ2-7
ASSSLTPIYEQY
>.|TRBV12-3/TRBV12-4|TRBJ1-6
ASFSGYYNSPLH
>TRBD1|TRBV6-1|TRBJ2-2
ASRLDRGFQTVSGELF
>TRBD1|TRBV27|TRBJ1-1
ASSTGQLNTEAF
>.|TRBV9|TRBJ2-1
ASSPSSSSYNEQF
>.|TRBV6-1|TRBJ1-3
ASSYGGGYGNTIY
>TRBD2|TRBV27|TRBJ2-5
ASSLFSGGAGETQY
>.|TRBV27|TRBJ1-5
ASGVLGSNQPQH
>TRBD1|TRBV6-8|TRBJ1-2
ASSRQGANGYT
>TRBD1|TRBV5-5|TRBJ1-2
ASSSGTGATNYGYT
>.|TRBV9|TRBJ1-1
ASSPGGIGSEAF
>.|TRBV7-9|TRBJ1-1
ASSPAGHLNTEAF
>TRBD1|TRBV7-2|TRBJ2-1
ASSLGSGTAFNEQF
>.|TRBV6-5|TRBJ2-7
ASSFGTPSYEQY